This T cell receptor (beta chain) was recorded in a study of CD8 T cells in ankylosing spondylitis. Trimming left V 5 bases short and J 5 bases short, with 4 bases between. The CDR3 has 11 amino acids. TCR beta libraries were made by quantitative 5'-RACE with molecular barcodes. TCRdb reprocessed the 5' RACE reads via MiXCR and lists one record per CDR3 protein. The sample lists under 150,000 distinct CDR3 sequences; approximately 15% were seen once. This clonotype was counted ten times or more. The sample taken for sequencing was blood, either unsorted or a sorted T cell fraction (not recorded which). The sequence derives from a female donor with ankylosing spondylitis or in good health (not recorded which). The chain couples TRBV12-3 or TRBV12-4 to TRBJ1-3; D is unclear. The CDR3 sequence is CASSTRNTIYF. CDR3 in DNA: TGTGCCAGCAGTACGAGAAACACCATATATTTT.